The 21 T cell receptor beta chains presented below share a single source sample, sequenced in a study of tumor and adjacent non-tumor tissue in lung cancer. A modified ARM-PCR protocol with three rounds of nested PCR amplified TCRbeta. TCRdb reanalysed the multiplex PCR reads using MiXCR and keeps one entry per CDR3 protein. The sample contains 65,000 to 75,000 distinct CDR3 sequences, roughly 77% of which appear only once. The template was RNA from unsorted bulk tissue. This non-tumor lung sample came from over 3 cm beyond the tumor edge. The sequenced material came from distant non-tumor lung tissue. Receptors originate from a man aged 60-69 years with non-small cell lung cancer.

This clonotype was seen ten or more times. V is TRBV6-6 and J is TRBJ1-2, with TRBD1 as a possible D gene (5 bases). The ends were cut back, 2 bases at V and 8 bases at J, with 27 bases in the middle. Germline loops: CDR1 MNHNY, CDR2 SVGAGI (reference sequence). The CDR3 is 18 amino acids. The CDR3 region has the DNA TGTGCCAGCAGTTACCCCGGGGCCGCCAGCCTAGGATTGGAGGGCTACACCTTC. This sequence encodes CASSYPGAASLGLEGYTF.

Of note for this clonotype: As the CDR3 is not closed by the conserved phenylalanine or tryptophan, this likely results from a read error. CDR3 DNA: TGTTCCATCAGTGAGGATCCTAGCGGGAGCTCCTACAATGAGCAGTTCCTC. Translated: CSISEDPSGSSYNEQFL. The J gene is TRBJ2-1, the V gene TRBV10-3; 10 nucleotides agree with TRBD2. Germline-derived CDR1 and CDR2 are ENHRY and SYGVKD. This CDR3 has 17 amino acids.

The CDR3: CASGVNQLAGLGDQFF. The CDR3 DNA sequence: TGTGCCAGCGGCGTCAACCAACTAGCGGGGTTAGGTGATCAGTTCTTC. V is TRBV11-1 and J is TRBJ2-1; 10 bases are a match to TRBD2. Germline V lookup: CDR1 SGHAT, CDR2 FQDESV (reference sequence). The junction had 20 bases not matched to a gene; V was cut back by 8 bases and J by 13 bases. This CDR3 is 16 amino acids long. Based on the CDR3 plus reference TRBV11-1 and TRBJ2-1, the full variable domain is EAEVAQSPRYKITEKSQAVAFWCDPISGHATLYWYRQILGQGPELLVQFQDESVVDDSQLPKDRFSAERLKGVDSTLKIQPAELGDSAMYLCASGVNQLAGLGDQFFGPGTRLTVL.

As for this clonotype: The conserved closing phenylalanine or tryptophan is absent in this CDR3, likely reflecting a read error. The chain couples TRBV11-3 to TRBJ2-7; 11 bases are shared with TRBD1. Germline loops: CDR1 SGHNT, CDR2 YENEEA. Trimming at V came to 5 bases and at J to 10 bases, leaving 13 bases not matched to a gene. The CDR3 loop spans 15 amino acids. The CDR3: CASSPPGQGVREQYL. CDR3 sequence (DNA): TGTGCCAGCAGCCCCCCGGGACAGGGGGTTCGGGAACAGTACCTC.

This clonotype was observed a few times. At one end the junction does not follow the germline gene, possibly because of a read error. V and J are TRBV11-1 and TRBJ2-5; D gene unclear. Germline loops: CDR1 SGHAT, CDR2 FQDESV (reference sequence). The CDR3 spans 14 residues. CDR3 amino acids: CASSKDAYQETQYF. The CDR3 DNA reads TGTGCCAGCAGCAAAGACGCGTATCAAGAGACCCAATACTTC. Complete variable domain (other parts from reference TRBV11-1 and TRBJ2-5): EAEVAQSPRYKITEKSQAVAFWCDPISGHATLYWYRQILGQGPELLVQFQDESVVDDSQLPKDRFSAERLKGVDSTLKIQPAELGDSAMYLCASSKDAYQETQYFGPGTRLLVL.

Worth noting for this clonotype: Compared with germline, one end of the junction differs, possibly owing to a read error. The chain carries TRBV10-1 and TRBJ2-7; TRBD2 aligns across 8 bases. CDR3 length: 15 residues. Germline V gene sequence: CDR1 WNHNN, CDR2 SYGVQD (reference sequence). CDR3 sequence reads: CASSEGTRDDYVQYF. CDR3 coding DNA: TGCGCCAGCAGTGAAGGGACTAGGGACGACTACGTGCAGTACTTC.

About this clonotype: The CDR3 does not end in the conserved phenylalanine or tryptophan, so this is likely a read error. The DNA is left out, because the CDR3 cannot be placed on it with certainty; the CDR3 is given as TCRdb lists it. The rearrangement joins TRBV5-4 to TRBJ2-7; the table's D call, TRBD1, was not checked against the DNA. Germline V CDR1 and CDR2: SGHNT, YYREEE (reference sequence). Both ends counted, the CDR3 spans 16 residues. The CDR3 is CSSSYGQGEKSRRRYS.

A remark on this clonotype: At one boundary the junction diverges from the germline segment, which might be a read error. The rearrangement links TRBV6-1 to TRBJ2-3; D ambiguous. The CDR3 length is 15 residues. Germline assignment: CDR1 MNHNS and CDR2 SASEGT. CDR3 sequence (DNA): TGTGCCGGCAGTGAACTTCAGGATAGCACAGATACTCAGTATTTT. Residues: CAGSELQDSTDTQYF.

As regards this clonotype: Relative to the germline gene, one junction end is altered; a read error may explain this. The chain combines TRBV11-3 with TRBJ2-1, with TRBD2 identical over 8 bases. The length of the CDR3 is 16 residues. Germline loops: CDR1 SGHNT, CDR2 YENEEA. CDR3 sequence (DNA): TGTGCCGGCAGCTCCGTGACTAGCGATACCTACAATGAGCAGTTCTTT. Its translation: CAGSSVTSDTYNEQFF.

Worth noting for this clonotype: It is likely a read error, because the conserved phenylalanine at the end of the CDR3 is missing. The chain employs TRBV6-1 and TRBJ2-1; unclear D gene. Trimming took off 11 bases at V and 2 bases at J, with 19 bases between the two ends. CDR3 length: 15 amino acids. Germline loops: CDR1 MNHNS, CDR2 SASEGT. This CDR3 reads CAGGEEVVAYNEQFS. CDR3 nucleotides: TGTGCCGGCGGTGAGGAAGTCGTGGCCTACAATGAGCAGTTCTCC.

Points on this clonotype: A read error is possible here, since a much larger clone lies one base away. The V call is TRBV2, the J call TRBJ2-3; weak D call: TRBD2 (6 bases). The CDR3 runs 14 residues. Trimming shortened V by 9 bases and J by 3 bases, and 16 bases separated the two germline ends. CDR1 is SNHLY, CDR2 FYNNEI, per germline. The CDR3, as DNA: TGTGCCAGGTTAAGGAGTGCGGGAACAGATACGCAGTATTTT. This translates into CARLRSAGTDTQYF.

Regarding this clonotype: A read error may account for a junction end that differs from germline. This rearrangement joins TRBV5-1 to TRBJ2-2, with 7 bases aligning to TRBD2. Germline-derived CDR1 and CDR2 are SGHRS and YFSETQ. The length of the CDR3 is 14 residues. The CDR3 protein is CACKGGSGAGELFF. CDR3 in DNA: TGTGCCTGCAAAGGCGGGAGCGGAGCCGGGGAGCTGTTTTTT.

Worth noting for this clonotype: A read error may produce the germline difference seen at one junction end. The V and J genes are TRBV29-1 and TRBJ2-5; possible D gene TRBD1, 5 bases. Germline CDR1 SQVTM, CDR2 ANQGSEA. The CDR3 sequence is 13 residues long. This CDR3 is CRVETGVRETQYF. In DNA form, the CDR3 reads TGCAGAGTTGAAACAGGTGTGCGAGAGACCCAGTACTTC. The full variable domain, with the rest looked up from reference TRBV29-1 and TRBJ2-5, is SAVISQKPSRDICQRGTSLTIQCQVDSQVTMMFWYRQQPGQSLTLIATANQGSEATYESGFVIDKFPISRPNLTFSTLTVSNMSPEDSSIYLCRVETGVRETQYFGPGTRLLVL.

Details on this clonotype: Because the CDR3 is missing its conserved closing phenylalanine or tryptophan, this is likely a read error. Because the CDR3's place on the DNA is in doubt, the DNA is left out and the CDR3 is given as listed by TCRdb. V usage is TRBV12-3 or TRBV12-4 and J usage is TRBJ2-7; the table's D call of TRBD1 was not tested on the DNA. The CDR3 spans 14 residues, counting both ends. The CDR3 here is CASSPGTGALEQYY.

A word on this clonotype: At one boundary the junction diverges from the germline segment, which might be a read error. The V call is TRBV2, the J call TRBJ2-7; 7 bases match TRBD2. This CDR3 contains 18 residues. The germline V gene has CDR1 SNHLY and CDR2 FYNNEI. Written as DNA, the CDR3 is TGTGCCAACACTCTAAGATGGGGTGGCGCGGGAGAACGCTACGAGCTGTACTTC. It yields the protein CANTLRWGGAGERYELYF.

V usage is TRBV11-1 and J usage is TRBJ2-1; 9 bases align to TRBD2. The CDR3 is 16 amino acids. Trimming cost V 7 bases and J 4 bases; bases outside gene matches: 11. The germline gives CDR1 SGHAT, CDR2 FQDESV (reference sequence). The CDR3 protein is CASNQGARGGYNEQFF. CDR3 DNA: TGTGCCAGCAATCAAGGGGCGCGGGGGGGATACAATGAGCAGTTCTTC.

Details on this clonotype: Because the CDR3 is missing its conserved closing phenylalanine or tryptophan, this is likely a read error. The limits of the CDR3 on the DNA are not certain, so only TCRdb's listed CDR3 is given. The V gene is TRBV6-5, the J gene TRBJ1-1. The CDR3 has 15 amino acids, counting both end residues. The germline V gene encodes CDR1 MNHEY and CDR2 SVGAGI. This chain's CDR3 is CASSYGGQESTEPFI.

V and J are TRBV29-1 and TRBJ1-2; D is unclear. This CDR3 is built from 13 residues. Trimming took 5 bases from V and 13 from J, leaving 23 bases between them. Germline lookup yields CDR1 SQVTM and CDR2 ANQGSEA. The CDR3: CSVTRMLDYDCTF. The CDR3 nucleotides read TGCAGCGTTACCAGGATGTTGGACTATGACTGCACCTTC.

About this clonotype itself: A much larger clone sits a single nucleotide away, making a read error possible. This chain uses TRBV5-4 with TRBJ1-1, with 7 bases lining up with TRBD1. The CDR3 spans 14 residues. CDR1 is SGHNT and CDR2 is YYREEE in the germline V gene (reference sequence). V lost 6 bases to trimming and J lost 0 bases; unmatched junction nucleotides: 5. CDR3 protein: CASTSDRMNTEAFF. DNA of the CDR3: TGTGCCAGCACCTCGGACAGGATGAACACTGAAGCTTTCTTT.

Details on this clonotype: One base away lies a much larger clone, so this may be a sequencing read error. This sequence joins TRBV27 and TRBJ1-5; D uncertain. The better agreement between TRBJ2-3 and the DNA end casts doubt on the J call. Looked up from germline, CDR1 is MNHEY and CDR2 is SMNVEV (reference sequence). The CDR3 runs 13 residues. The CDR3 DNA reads TGTGCCAGCAGTTTATTCAGAGATCAGCCCCAGTATTTT. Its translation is CASSLFRDQPQYF.

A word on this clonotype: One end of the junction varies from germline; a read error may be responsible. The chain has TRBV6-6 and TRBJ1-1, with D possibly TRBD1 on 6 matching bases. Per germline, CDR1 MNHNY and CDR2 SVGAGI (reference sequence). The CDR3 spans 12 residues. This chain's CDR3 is CVSSRDTWKALF. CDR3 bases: TGTGTCAGCAGCCGGGACACCTGGAAAGCTCTCTTT.